This record covers a single TCR beta chain. Its antigen is not identified. This entry comes from a study of radiation and T cells in renal cell carcinoma. Study-wide findings and caveats: Pretreatment tumor biopsies were lacking, so baseline clonotypes are unknown.

Time point here: baseline pretreatment blood. Treatment specified: 15 Gy SBRT to primary tumor, nephrectomy 4 weeks later. This renal cell carcinoma was of the clear cell type. V was cut by 0 bases and J by 0 bases, with 6 bases left in between. There are 16 residues in the CDR3. In germline, CDR1 is LGHNA, CDR2 YNFKEQ. Using immunoSEQ multiplex PCR, the repertoire was profiled, and TCRdb retains in-frame clones only, with some absent. The sample consists of approximately 110,000 clones, roughly four fifths of them appearing once. The source was blood, collected from a patient whose treatment included radiotherapy and nephrectomy. V is TRBV4-2 and J is TRBJ2-6; D is unresolved. The source of this sequence is a woman aged 55-69 years with renal cell carcinoma. The CDR3 DNA is TGTGCCAGCAGCCAAGATAGTGTCTCTGGGGCCAACGTCCTGACTTTC. Residues: CASSQDSVSGANVLTF.